Listed here are 8 T cell receptor beta chains from one sample, sequenced in a study of cytomegalovirus exposure and HLA in healthy donors. The study ran its PCR with 60 Vbeta and 13 Jbeta primers. Profiling relied on immunoSEQ multiplex PCR, and the TCRdb table lists in-frame clones only, not all of them. The table lists 200,000 or so clones. Material for sequencing was PBMCs. These receptor sequences come from a boy younger than 18 in good health and CMV-seronegative.

The CDR3 nucleotides read TGCGCCAGCAGCCCGGACAGGGCGTCTGGGGCCAACGTCCTGACTTTC. This translates into CASSPDRASGANVLTF. The V gene is TRBV5-1, the J gene TRBJ2-6; 8 positions agree with TRBD1. Unmatched junction bases numbered 4, after V lost 4 bases and J lost 1 base. This CDR3 has 16 amino acids. Germline V CDR1 and CDR2: SGHRS, YFSETQ.

The chain is built from TRBV27 and TRBJ2-7; no reliable D call. The germline CDR1 and CDR2 sequences are MNHEY and SMNVEV (reference sequence). This CDR3 contains 15 residues. The V end was cut by 7 bases, the J end by 0 bases, with 16 bases between. The CDR3 DNA reads TGTGCCAGCACCAAGTCCGCGGTCAACTCCTACGAGCAGTACTTC. Amino acid sequence: CASTKSAVNSYEQYF.

The J gene is TRBJ2-2, the V gene TRBV6-5; 8 bases agree with TRBD2. This CDR3 has 16 residues. Looked up from germline, CDR1 is MNHEY and CDR2 is SVGAGI. Trimming removed 1 base from V and 3 bases from J; junction bases left unmatched: 4. For the CDR3, the DNA is TGTGCCAGCAGTTACTGGCGGGGGGCCGACACCGGGGAGCTGTTTTTT. Its translation is CASSYWRGADTGELFF.

The chain recombines TRBV30 with TRBJ1-1, with TRBD1 matching over 7 bases. This CDR3 is 13 amino acids long. Germline V gives CDR1 GTSNPN, CDR2 SVGIG (reference sequence). The CDR3 reads CAESDGTDTEAFF. The DNA of the CDR3 is TGTGCTGAGTCGGACGGGACAGACACTGAAGCTTTCTTT.

This chain connects TRBV30 to TRBJ1-2; a possible D gene is TRBD1 (5 bases). Germline V CDR1 and CDR2: GTSNPN, SVGIG (reference sequence). The germline V and J ends were trimmed by 5 bases and 2 bases, with 15 bases remaining between them. This CDR3 has 14 amino acids. CDR3 sequence reads: CAWPPYRLNYGYTF. The CDR3 region has the DNA TGTGCCTGGCCGCCCTACAGGCTAAACTATGGCTACACCTTC.

The genes are TRBV9 and TRBJ2-5; 7 nucleotides line up with TRBD2. There are 15 residues in the CDR3. CDR1 is SGDLS and CDR2 is YYNGEE in the germline V gene. V dropped 4 bases and J dropped 5; count of bases not matched to a gene: 11. The CDR3 nucleotides are TGTGCCAGCAGCCCCCGGGGAGGGATCGATGAGACCCAGTACTTC. Encoded protein: CASSPRGGIDETQYF.

This chain uses TRBV6-1 with TRBJ1-3; 7 bases agree with TRBD1. The CDR3 loop spans 17 amino acids. Trimming took 1 base from V and 4 from J; bases not matched to a gene: 10. The germline CDR1 and CDR2 sequences are MNHNS and SASEGT. CDR3 loop: CASSEEWGRGTGNTIYF. DNA for the CDR3: TGTGCCAGCAGTGAAGAATGGGGCAGGGGGACAGGAAACACCATATATTTT.

Written as DNA, the CDR3 is TGTGCCATCAGTAGCCTCGAGAGAGGACAGGGGGCGAAGAATTCACCCCTCCACTTT. Translating gives CAISSLERGQGAKNSPLHF. The chain carries TRBV10-3 and TRBJ1-6; the match to TRBD1 covers 11 bases. Germline trimming cut 5 bases from V and 7 bases from J; bases unmatched to any gene: 16. In germline, CDR1 is ENHRY, CDR2 SYGVKD. The CDR3 loop spans 19 amino acids.